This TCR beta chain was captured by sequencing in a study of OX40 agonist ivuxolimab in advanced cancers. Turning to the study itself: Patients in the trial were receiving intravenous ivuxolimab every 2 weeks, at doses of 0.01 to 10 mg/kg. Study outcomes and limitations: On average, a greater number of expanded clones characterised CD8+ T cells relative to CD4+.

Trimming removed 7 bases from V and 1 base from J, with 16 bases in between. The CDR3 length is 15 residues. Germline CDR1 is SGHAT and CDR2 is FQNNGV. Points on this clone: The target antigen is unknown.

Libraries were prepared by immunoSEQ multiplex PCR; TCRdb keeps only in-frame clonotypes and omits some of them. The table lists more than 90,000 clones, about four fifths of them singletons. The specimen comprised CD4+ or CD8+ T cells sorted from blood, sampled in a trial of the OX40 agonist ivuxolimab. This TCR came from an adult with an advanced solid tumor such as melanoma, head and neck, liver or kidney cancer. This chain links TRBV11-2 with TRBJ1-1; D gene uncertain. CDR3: CASIPSGPRNTEAFF. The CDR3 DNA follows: TGTGCCAGCATCCCTTCGGGCCCCCGGAACACTGAAGCTTTCTTT. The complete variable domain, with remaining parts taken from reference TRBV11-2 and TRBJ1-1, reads EAGVAQSPRYKIIEKRQSVAFWCNPISGHATLYWYQQILGQGPKLLIQFQNNGVVDDSQLPKDRFSAERLKGVDSTLKIQPAKLEDSAVYLCASIPSGPRNTEAFFGQGTRLTVV.